Following are 17 T cell receptor beta chains from one sample sequenced in a study of T cell responses to AZD1222 COVID-19 vaccine. Repertoires were generated with immunoSEQ multiplex PCR, while TCRdb's copy carries only in-frame clones and drops some. The sample lists about 140,000 clones, 70% to 90% occurring once. This sample comprised peripheral blood, obtained on day 0 of AZD1222 vaccination. Receptors originate from an adult in good health.

In its sample, this clone was seen many times. The chain links TRBV2 to TRBJ1-6; D remains unclear. Between the trimmed V and J ends, which lost 7 bases and 10 bases, there was a span of 14 bases. Per germline, CDR1 SNHLY and CDR2 FYNNEI. The CDR3 has 13 amino acids. DNA for the CDR3: TGTGCCAGCACTCCCCGTTGGGAGTCACCCCTCCACTTT. It is translated as CASTPRWESPLHF.

This clone was counted once. The chain joins TRBV9 to TRBJ2-3, with D unclear. CDR1 and CDR2 (germline): SGDLS, YYNGEE. Trimming shortened V by 1 base and J by 4 bases, and 4 bases separated the two germline ends. The CDR3 runs to 12 residues. Written as DNA, the CDR3 is TGTGCCAGCAGCGTACAGTCAGATACGCAGTATTTT. Protein sequence: CASSVQSDTQYF.

The chain employs TRBV30 and TRBJ2-3, with D perhaps matching TRBD2 (6 bases). V was cut by 3 bases and J by 2 bases, with 12 bases left in between. The CDR3 covers 14 residues. Germline loops: CDR1 GTSNPN, CDR2 SVGIG (reference sequence). This chain's CDR3 is CAWRRGGLTDTQYF. CDR3 in DNA: TGTGCCTGGAGGAGGGGAGGCCTCACAGATACGCAGTATTTT.

This clone was recorded a few times. The rearrangement joins TRBV30 to TRBJ2-7; D ambiguous. CDR1 is GTSNPN and CDR2 is SVGIG in the germline V gene (reference sequence). The V end lost 0 bases, the J end lost 2 bases, and 8 bases lay between the germline ends. The CDR3 spans 13 residues. DNA of the CDR3: TGTGCCTGGAGTGTAAGGCTGACCTACGAGCAGTACTTC. Its translation is CAWSVRLTYEQYF.

This rearrangement joins TRBV3-1 (or the pseudogene TRBV3-2) to TRBJ2-6; no clear D gene. V shed 8 bases and J shed 2 bases, with 4 bases lying between them. This CDR3 has 12 amino acids. Germline-derived CDR1 and CDR2 are LGHDT and YNNKEL (reference sequence). The CDR3 DNA follows: TGTGCCAGCTCTACTGGGGCCAACGTCCTGACTTTC. This encodes CASSTGANVLTF.

The V call is TRBV14, the J call TRBJ2-7; D tentatively reads TRBD1 or TRBD2 (5 bases each). Germline V gene sequence: CDR1 SGHDN, CDR2 FVKESK. V was clipped by 1 base and J by 2 bases, with 12 bases between them. The CDR3 contains 15 residues. CDR3 DNA: TGTGCCAGCAGCCAAGGGAGGACGGGGCCCTACGAGCAGTACTTC. Translated: CASSQGRTGPYEQYF.

The rearrangement links TRBV27 to TRBJ2-1; 8 bases fit TRBD1. Germline V gene sequence: CDR1 MNHEY, CDR2 SMNVEV (reference sequence). The CDR3 covers 13 residues. V was pared by 7 bases and J by 8 bases, with 7 bases of the junction left unmatched. CDR3 sequence (DNA): TGTGCCAGCACCGGCAGGGGGCTCGATGAGCAGTTCTTC. The encoded protein is CASTGRGLDEQFF.

The chain joins TRBV18 to TRBJ1-1; no clear D gene. In germline, CDR1 is KGHSH, CDR2 LQKENI. CDR3 length equals 15 residues. Trimming left V 4 bases short and J 1 base short, with 13 bases between. The CDR3 DNA sequence: TGTGCCAGCTCACAAGGGATGACACCGAACACTGAAGCTTTCTTT. It yields the protein CASSQGMTPNTEAFF. The full variable domain, rest sourced from reference TRBV18 and TRBJ1-1, is NAGVMQNPRHLVRRRGQEARLRCSPMKGHSHVYWYRQLPEEGLKFMVYLQKENIIDESGMPKERFSAEFPKEGPSILRIQQVVRGDSAAYFCASSQGMTPNTEAFFGQGTRLTVV.

On this clone: Other DNA sequences of this sample code for an identical CDR3. This chain connects TRBV11-3 to TRBJ2-1, with D hard to call. Per the germline V gene, CDR1 is SGHNT and CDR2 is YENEEA. The CDR3 has 12 amino acids. V was trimmed by 1 base and J by 7 bases, leaving 5 bases between them. CDR3 DNA sequence: TGTGCCAGCAGCTTAGCTGGGAATGAGCAGTTCTTC. Translation gives CASSLAGNEQFF.

V gene TRBV3-1 (or the pseudogene TRBV3-2) combines with J gene TRBJ2-7; perhaps TRBD2 as D (6 bases). The V end was cut by 4 bases, the J end by 3 bases, with 13 bases between. Germline V gene sequence: CDR1 LGHDT, CDR2 YNNKEL (reference sequence). This CDR3 spans 14 amino acids. The CDR3 loop is CASSPGDLVYEQYF. The CDR3 nucleotides read TGTGCCAGCAGCCCTGGGGACTTAGTCTACGAGCAGTACTTC.

This chain joins TRBV6-5 and TRBJ1-1; D possibly corresponds to TRBD1 (5 bases). The CDR3 is 13 residues long. The V gene lost 3 bases and the J gene lost 9 bases, with 14 bases spanning the gap. Germline V gene lookup returns CDR1 MNHEY and CDR2 SVGAGI. DNA for the CDR3: TGTGCCAGCAGTTATGGGGCAGTACAAAAAGCTTTCTTT. Its protein is CASSYGAVQKAFF.

The V and J genes are TRBV28 and TRBJ2-1; D is unresolved. This CDR3 region has 14 residues. Germline V gene data show CDR1 as MDHEN and CDR2 as SYDVKM. V was pared by 8 bases and J by 4 bases, with 15 bases between. The CDR3 nucleotides are TGTGCCAGCCGGTGGTCGATGGGGTACAATGAGCAGTTCTTC. This translates into CASRWSMGYNEQFF.

V gene TRBV5-1 combines with J gene TRBJ2-2; a weak D match, TRBD1 (5 bases). V lost 7 bases and J 5 bases, leaving 18 bases between the germline ends. CDR3 length equals 15 residues. Germline V gene data show CDR1 as SGHRS and CDR2 as YFSETQ. CDR3 protein: CASCEGAFLTGELFF. In nucleotides, the CDR3 is TGCGCCAGCTGCGAAGGGGCTTTCCTGACCGGGGAGCTGTTTTTT. Drawing the rest from reference TRBV5-1 and TRBJ2-2, the complete variable domain is KAGVTQTPRYLIKTRGQQVTLSCSPISGHRSVSWYQQTPGQGLQFLFEYFSETQRNKGNFPGRFSGRQFSNSRSEMNVSTLELGDSALYLCASCEGAFLTGELFFGEGSRLTVL.

This chain connects TRBV19 to TRBJ1-4; tentatively, D is TRBD1 (5 bases). The CDR3 runs to 15 residues. Trimming shortened V by 3 bases and J by 4 bases, and 12 bases separated the two germline ends. CDR1 is LNHDA, CDR2 SQIVND, per germline (reference sequence). CDR3 sequence (DNA): TGTGCCAGTAGTATTATGGGGCAGCGTAATGAAAAACTGTTTTTT. It codes for CASSIMGQRNEKLFF.

V usage is TRBV2 and J usage is TRBJ1-2; tentatively, D is TRBD1 (6 bases). With 0 bases removed from V and 4 bases from J, the gap between germline ends came to 18 bases. The germline gives CDR1 SNHLY, CDR2 FYNNEI. CDR3 size: 17 residues. DNA of the CDR3: TGTGCCAGCAGTGAAGCCAGTGGCGGAACAGGGATCTATGGCTACACCTTC. Its protein product is CASSEASGGTGIYGYTF.

The rearrangement uses TRBV14 and TRBJ2-7; 8 bases map to TRBD1. Germline-derived CDR1 and CDR2 are SGHDN and FVKESK. CDR3 length: 15 amino acids. V lost 0 bases to trimming and J lost 5 bases; unmatched junction nucleotides: 6. CDR3 DNA: TGTGCCAGCAGCCAAGATCGCAGGGGGCAGGACGAGCAGTACTTC. This encodes CASSQDRRGQDEQYF.

The genes are TRBV20-1 and TRBJ2-2, with D tentatively TRBD2 (6 bases). Trimming removed 6 bases from V and 4 bases from J, with 6 bases in between. Per the germline V gene, CDR1 is DFQATT and CDR2 is SNEGSKA (reference sequence). The CDR3 is 11 residues long. The DNA for the CDR3 is TGCAGTGCCGGGGGCACCGGGGAGCTGTTTTTT. This codes for CSAGGTGELFF.